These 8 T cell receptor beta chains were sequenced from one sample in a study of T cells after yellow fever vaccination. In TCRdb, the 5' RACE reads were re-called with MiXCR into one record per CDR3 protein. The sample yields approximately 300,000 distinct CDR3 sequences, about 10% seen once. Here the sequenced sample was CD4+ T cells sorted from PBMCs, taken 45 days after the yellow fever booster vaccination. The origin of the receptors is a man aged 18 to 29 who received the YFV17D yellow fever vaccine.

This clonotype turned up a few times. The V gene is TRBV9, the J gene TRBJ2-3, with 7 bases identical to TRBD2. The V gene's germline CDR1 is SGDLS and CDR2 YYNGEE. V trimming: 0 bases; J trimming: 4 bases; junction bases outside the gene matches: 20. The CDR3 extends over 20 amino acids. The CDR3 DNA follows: TGTGCCAGCAGCGTAGCCCCTTTCCGGGGCAGCGGGGTTCTCCCAGATACGCAGTATTTT. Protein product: CASSVAPFRGSGVLPDTQYF.

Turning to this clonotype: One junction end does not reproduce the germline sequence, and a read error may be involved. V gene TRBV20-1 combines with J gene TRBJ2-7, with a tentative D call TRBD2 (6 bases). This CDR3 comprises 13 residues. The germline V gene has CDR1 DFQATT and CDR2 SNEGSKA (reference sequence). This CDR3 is CSARDGGPYEQYF. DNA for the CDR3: TGCAGTGCCAGAGACGGGGGACCCTACGAGCAGTACTTC.

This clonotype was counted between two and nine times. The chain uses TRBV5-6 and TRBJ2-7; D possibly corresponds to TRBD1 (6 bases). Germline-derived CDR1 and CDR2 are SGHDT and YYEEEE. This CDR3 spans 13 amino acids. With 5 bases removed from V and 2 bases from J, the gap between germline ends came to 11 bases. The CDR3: CASRGAATYEQYF. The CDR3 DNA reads TGTGCCAGCAGGGGGGCGGCGACCTACGAGCAGTACTTC. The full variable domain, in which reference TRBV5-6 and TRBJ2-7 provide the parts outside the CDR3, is DAGVTQSPTHLIKTRGQQVTLRCSPKSGHDTVSWYQQALGQGPQFIFQYYEEEERQRGNFPDRFSGHQFPNYSSELNVNALLLGDSALYLCASRGAATYEQYFGPGTRLTVT.

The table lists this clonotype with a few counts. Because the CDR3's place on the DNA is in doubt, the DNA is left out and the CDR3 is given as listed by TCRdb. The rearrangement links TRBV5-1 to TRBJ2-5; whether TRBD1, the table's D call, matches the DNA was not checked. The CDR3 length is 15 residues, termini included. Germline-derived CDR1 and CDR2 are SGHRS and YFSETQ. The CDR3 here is CASSFGNGGPETQYF.

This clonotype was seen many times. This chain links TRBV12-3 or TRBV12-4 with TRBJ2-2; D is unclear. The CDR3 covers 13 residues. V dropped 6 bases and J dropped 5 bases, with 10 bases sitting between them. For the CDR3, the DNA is TGTGCCAGCAGCCTCCTAGGAACCGGGGAGCTGTTTTTT. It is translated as CASSLLGTGELFF.

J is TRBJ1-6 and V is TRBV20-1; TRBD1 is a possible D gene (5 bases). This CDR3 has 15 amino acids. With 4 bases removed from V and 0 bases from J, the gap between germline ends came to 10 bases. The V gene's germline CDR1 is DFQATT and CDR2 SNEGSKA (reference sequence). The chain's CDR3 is CSAKRQGSYNSPLHF. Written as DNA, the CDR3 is TGCAGTGCTAAAAGGCAGGGCTCCTATAATTCACCCCTCCACTTT.

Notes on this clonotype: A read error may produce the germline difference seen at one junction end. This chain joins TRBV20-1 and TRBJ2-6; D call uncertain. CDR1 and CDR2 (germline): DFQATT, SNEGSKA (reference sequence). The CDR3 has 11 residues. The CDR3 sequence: CSANGDNVLTF. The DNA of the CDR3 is TGCAGTGCTAATGGGGACAACGTCCTGACTTTC.

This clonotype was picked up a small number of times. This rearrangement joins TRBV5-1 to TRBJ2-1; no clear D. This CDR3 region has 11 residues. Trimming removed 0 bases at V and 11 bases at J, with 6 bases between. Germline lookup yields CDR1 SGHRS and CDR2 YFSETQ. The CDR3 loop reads CASSLDQKQFF. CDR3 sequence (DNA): TGCGCCAGCAGCTTGGACCAGAAGCAGTTCTTC.